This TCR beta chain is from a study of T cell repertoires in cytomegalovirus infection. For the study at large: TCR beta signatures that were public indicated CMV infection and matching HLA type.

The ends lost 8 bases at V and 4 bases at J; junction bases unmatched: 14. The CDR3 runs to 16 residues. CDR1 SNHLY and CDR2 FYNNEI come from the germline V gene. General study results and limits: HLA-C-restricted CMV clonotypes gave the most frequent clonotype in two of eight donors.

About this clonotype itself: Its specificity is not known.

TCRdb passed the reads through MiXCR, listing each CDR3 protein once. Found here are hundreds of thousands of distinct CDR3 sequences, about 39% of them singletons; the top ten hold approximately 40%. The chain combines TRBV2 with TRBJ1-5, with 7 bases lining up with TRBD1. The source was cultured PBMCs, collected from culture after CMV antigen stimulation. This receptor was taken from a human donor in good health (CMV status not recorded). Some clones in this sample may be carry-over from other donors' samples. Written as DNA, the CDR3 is TGTGCCAGCGGGGGGGTAGAGGGGGCAAGTAATCAGCCCCAGCATTTT. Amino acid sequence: CASGGVEGASNQPQHF.